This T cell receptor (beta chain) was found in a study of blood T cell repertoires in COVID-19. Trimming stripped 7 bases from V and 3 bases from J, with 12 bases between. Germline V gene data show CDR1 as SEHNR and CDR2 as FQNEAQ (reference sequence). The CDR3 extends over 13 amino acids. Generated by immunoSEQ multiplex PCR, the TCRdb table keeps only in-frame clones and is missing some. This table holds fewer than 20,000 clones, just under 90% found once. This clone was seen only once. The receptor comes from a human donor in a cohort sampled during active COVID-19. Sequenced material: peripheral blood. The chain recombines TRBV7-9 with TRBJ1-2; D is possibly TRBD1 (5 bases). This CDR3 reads CASTSTAYYGYTF. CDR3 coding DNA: TGTGCCAGCACCTCGACAGCCTACTATGGCTACACCTTC. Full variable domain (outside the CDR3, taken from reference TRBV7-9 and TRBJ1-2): DTGVSQNPRHKITKRGQNVTFRCDPISEHNRLYWYRQTLGQGPEFLTYFQNEAQLEKSRLLSDRFSAERPKGSFSTLEIQRTEQGDSAMYLCASTSTAYYGYTFGSGTRLTVV.